This T cell receptor (beta chain) is drawn from a study of T cells in Graves' hyperthyroidism and ophthalmopathy. About the study: Before treatment of any kind, peripheral blood was taken at initial diagnosis.

From RNA transcripts, TCR beta CDR3 regions were amplified. The HTBI primer set drove a first-round RT-PCR of the TCR CDR3. TCRdb independently ran MiXCR on the multiplex PCR reads; one entry per CDR3 protein. The sample consists of under 650,000 distinct CDR3 sequences, 15% to 20% of them appearing once. This clonotype has at least ten counts. The CDR3 consists of 13 residues. V dropped 0 bases and J dropped 7 bases, with 9 bases sitting between them. In germline, CDR1 is SGHAT, CDR2 FQNNGV. This TCR was sampled from a woman under 40 with Graves' hyperthyroidism. Source material: blood. The J gene is TRBJ1-1, the V gene TRBV11-2; D is unresolved. The CDR3 is CASSLELGNEAFF. Written as DNA, the CDR3 is TGTGCCAGCAGCTTAGAACTGGGCAATGAAGCTTTCTTT.